The T cell receptor beta chain described here comes from a study of cytomegalovirus exposure and HLA in healthy donors. Study overall: The approximately 690 first-cohort repertoires and the 120 or so validation repertoires shared the same platform, a later analysis reported.

Produced via immunoSEQ multiplex PCR; TCRdb's table is partial and in-frame only. Of 220,000 or so clones listed, around 86% were seen once; the top ten hold 2% to 2.5%. Findings and limits, study-wide: Through in vitro validation, a few CMV-associated chains were shown to be specific for CMV antigens. Subsequent analysis revealed that first-cohort TCR clusters tended to co-occur in the 110 or so validation repertoires.

The CDR3 runs 14 residues. The junction had 6 bases not matched to a gene; V was cut back by 6 bases and J by 0 bases. Germline V gene sequence: CDR1 SQVTM, CDR2 ANQGSEA. Details on this clone: Antigen unknown.

The chain uses TRBV29-1 and TRBJ2-3, with 7 positions matching TRBD1. The receptor was derived from a woman under 30 in good health and CMV-seropositive. The source material was PBMCs. CDR3 in amino acids: CSVSDRASTDTQYF. The CDR3 DNA sequence: TGCAGCGTGAGTGACAGGGCCAGCACAGATACGCAGTATTTT.